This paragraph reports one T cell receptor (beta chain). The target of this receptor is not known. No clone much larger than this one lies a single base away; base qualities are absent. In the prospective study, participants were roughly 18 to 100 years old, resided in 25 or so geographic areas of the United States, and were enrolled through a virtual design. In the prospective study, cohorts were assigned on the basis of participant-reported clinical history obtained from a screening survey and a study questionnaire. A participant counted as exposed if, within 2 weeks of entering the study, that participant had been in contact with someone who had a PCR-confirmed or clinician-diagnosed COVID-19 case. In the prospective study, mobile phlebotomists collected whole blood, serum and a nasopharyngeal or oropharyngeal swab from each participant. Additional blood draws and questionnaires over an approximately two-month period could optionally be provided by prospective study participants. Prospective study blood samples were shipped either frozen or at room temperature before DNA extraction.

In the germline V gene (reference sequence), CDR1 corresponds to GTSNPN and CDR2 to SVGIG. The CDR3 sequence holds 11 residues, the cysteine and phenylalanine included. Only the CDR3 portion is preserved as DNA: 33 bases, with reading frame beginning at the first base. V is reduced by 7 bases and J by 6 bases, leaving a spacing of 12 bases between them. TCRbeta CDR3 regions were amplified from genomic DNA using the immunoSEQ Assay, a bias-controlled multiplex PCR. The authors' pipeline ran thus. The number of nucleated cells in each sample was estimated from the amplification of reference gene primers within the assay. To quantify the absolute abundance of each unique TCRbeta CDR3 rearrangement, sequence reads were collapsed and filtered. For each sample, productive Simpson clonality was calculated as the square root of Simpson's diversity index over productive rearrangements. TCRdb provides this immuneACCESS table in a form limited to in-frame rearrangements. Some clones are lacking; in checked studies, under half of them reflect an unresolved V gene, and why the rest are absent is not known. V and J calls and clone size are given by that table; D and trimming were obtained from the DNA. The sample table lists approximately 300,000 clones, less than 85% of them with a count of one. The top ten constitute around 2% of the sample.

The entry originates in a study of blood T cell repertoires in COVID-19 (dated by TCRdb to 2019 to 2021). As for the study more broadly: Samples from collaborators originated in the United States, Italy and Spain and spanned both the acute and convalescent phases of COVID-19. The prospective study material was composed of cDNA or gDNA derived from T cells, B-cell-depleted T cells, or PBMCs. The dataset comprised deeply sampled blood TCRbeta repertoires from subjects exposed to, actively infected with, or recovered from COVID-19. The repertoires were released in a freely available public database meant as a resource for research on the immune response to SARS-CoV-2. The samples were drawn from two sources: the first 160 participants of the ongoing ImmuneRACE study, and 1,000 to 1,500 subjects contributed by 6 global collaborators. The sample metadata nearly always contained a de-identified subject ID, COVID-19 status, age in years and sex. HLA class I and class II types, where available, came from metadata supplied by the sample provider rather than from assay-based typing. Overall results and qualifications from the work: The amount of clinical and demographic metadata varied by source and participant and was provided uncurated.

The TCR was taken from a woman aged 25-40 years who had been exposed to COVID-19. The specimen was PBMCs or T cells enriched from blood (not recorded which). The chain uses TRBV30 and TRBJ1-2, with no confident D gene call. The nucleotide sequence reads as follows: TGTGCCTTGGAGTGGGTGGATGGCTACACCTTC. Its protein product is CALEWVDGYTF.